The source of this TCR beta chain is a study of blood T cell repertoires in COVID-19. Germline lookup yields CDR1 GTSNPN and CDR2 SVGIG (reference sequence). Losses at the gene ends were 4 bases for V and 5 bases for J; bases not matched to a gene: 8. This CDR3 has 14 residues. Profiling relied on immunoSEQ multiplex PCR, and the TCRdb table lists in-frame clones only, not all of them. The sample gives over 80,000 clones, 75% to 90% of which show up once; 0.95% to 1.5% is in the top ten. Sequencing was done on a sample of peripheral blood. The chain links TRBV30 to TRBJ2-3; 8 bases fit TRBD2. The clonotype was recovered from a man of 80 years or more with active or convalescent COVID-19. Here the CDR3 DNA reads TGTGCCTGGAACGTCGGGAGGGCTCAAGATACGCAGTATTTT. Translating gives CAWNVGRAQDTQYF.